This is a list of T cell receptor beta chains from one sample in a study of blood T cell repertoires in COVID-19. Sequencing was performed with immunoSEQ multiplex PCR; in TCRdb, only in-frame clones are kept and a portion is missing. This sample has 130,000 to 150,000 clones, with approximately 90% found just once. Sequenced sample: peripheral blood. The source of these receptors is a woman aged 40 to 50 with acute or convalescent COVID-19. CDR3s include the opening cysteine and the closing phenylalanine or tryptophan.

v_call cdr3_aa
TRBV9 CASAAGALQETQYF
TRBV18 CASSLLGTGGRTDGYTF
TRBV7-2 CASSLEGAIGNTIYF
TRBV7-2 CASSNNLGEQFF
TRBV18 CASSLGGINEQYF
TRBV7-9 CASSPGTGHYNEQFF
TRBV5-1 CASSLVSDGNTIYF
TRBV4-3 CASSQDASGGRGKTQYF
TRBV28 CASATDWGLNYGYTF
TRBV7-9 CASTPPQAVNGELFF
TRBV27 CASSTTPFSSPLHF
TRBV19 CASSPPGNTEAFF
TRBV6-5 CASSYVGPGRGNEQFF
TRBV13 CASSLGQKQTPEAFF
TRBV11-2 CASSPEDRRLSEQYF
TRBV6-5 CASSYWDSYNSPLHF